The 8 T cell receptor beta chains listed next were all sequenced from one sample in a study of a mutant IDH1 vaccine in newly diagnosed glioma. The time point here: week 11, during vaccination. Every vaccination contained 300 ug of the mutant IDH1 20-mer peptide and was paired with topical imiquimod. These receptors' antigens are unknown. Clones were read by immunoSEQ multiplex PCR, and TCRdb kept only the in-frame ones, dropping some. This table holds 120,000 or so clones, around 77% found once. This sample comprised PBMCs, obtained from a glioma patient whose treatment included an IDH1 peptide vaccine. Receptors were obtained from a man in his forties with glioma.

In this sample, this clone turned up a few times. CDR3 sequence reads: CASSDAQGLGETQYF. The CDR3 DNA reads as TGCGCCAGCAGCGACGCACAGGGACTGGGAGAGACCCAGTACTTC. The V gene is TRBV10-1, the J gene TRBJ2-5; D may correspond to TRBD1 or TRBD2 (6 bases each). V was pared by 6 bases and J by 4 bases, with 18 bases between. Germline CDR1 reads WNHNN; CDR2 reads SYGVQD (reference sequence). The CDR3 is made up of 15 amino acids.

A few counts support this clone. The chain couples TRBV7-6 to TRBJ2-1; D is possibly TRBD1 (5 bases). The CDR3 sequence is 13 residues long. Per the germline V gene, CDR1 is SGHVS and CDR2 is FNYEAQ. Trimming cost V 2 bases and J 9 bases, with 11 bases left between them. The CDR3 DNA sequence: TGTGCCAGCAGCTTACCCTCTAGGGGTGAGCAGTTCTTC. Its translation: CASSLPSRGEQFF.

In this sample, this clone turned up once. The CDR3 DNA is TGTGCCAGCAGTCCAGCCGCAGCAGGCTATGGCTACACCTTC. Its translation is CASSPAAAGYGYTF. The chain couples TRBV28 to TRBJ1-2; D remains unclear. The CDR3 has 14 amino acids. In germline, CDR1 is MDHEN, CDR2 SYDVKM. Trimming removed 5 bases at V and 4 bases at J, with 14 bases between.

V gene TRBV10-1 combines with J gene TRBJ2-5; 14 nucleotides agree with TRBD2. Germline assignment: CDR1 WNHNN and CDR2 SYGVQD (reference sequence). The junction had 7 bases not matched to a gene; V was cut back by 2 bases and J by 5 bases. The CDR3 is made up of 17 amino acids. Here the CDR3 DNA reads TGCGCCAGCAGTGAGGTGACTAGCGGGAGGGCCTTGGAGACCCAGTACTTC. Its protein product is CASSEVTSGRALETQYF.

This chain connects TRBV28 to TRBJ1-5; D is ambiguous. Germline CDR1 reads MDHEN; CDR2 reads SYDVKM. The CDR3 consists of 12 residues. Trimming took off 3 bases at V and 6 bases at J, with 6 bases between the two ends. CDR3 bases: TGTGCCAGCAGTTTTGGGAGTCAGCCCCAGCATTTT. Residues: CASSFGSQPQHF.

The chain uses TRBV7-3 and TRBJ2-1; weak D call: TRBD1 (6 bases). The V end was cut by 0 bases, the J end by 2 bases, with 11 bases between. From germline, CDR1 is SGHTA and CDR2 FQGTGA. This CDR3 has 16 amino acids. CDR3 sequence reads: CASSLTPAGAYNEQFF. As DNA, the CDR3 is TGTGCCAGCAGCTTAACGCCTGCAGGGGCCTACAATGAGCAGTTCTTC.

The chain links TRBV4-1 to TRBJ2-7, with 9 bases identical to TRBD2. V was pared by 1 base and J by 4 bases, with 11 bases of the junction left unmatched. The CDR3 consists of 17 residues. CDR1 is MGHRA and CDR2 is YSYEKL in the germline V gene. CDR3 sequence: CASSQAWREGQLYEQYF. The DNA for the CDR3 is TGCGCCAGCAGCCAAGCCTGGCGGGAGGGCCAACTGTACGAGCAGTACTTC.

The rearrangement joins TRBV5-1 to TRBJ2-1, with no clear D. The V and J ends lost 1 base and 5 bases respectively, with 13 bases between them. There are 15 residues in the CDR3. From germline, CDR1 is SGHRS and CDR2 YFSETQ. This chain's CDR3 is CASSLRKGRDNEQFF. CDR3 DNA: TGCGCCAGCAGCTTGCGTAAGGGTAGGGACAATGAGCAGTTCTTC.